The 3 T cell receptor beta chains below all came from one sample that was sequenced in a study of blood T cell repertoires in COVID-19. Some clones are missing from TCRdb's copy, which holds only in-frame ones; the method was immunoSEQ multiplex PCR. The data show some 22,000 clones, with approximately 94% seen just once and 4% held by the top ten. Sequencing was performed on peripheral blood. The receptors come from a woman aged 50 to 60 with active COVID-19.

The chain employs TRBV9 and TRBJ1-4; 7 bases fit TRBD1. There are 15 residues in the CDR3. CDR1 is SGDLS, CDR2 YYNGEE, per germline. V was pared by 4 bases and J by 7 bases, with 10 bases of the junction left unmatched. CDR3 in amino acids: CASSPTGDYSEKLFF. The CDR3 nucleotides read TGTGCCAGCAGCCCAACAGGGGATTACTCTGAAAAACTGTTTTTT.

V gene TRBV19 combines with J gene TRBJ2-5; D perhaps matches TRBD2 (6 bases). CDR3 length equals 13 residues. Germline V lookup: CDR1 LNHDA, CDR2 SQIVND (reference sequence). The V gene lost 3 bases and the J gene lost 2 bases, with 7 bases spanning the gap. CDR3 sequence reads: CASSMGGQETQYF. DNA for the CDR3: TGTGCCAGTAGTATGGGAGGTCAAGAGACCCAGTACTTC.

The genes are TRBV7-2 and TRBJ2-3; no firm D call. CDR3 length equals 13 residues. V shed 3 bases and J shed 4 bases, with 8 bases lying between them. CDR1 SGHTA and CDR2 FQGNSA come from the germline V gene. CDR3 protein: CASSFSRADTQYF. The DNA of the CDR3 is TGTGCCAGCAGCTTCTCTAGAGCAGATACGCAGTATTTT.